A single sample gave rise to the 32 T cell receptor beta chains below, sequenced in a study of shared clonotypes between healthy human individuals. The table came from immunoSEQ multiplex PCR; TCRdb's copy has only in-frame clones and leaves some out. This table holds roughly 1,600,000 clones, approximately 98.5% found once. Specimen: naive CD4+ T cells sorted from blood. Subset described: CD45RA+ positively selected. The receptors were sampled from a man aged 30 to 39 in good health.

This chain links TRBV10-1 with TRBJ1-5; TRBD1 is a possible D gene (5 bases). The V end lost 5 bases, the J end lost 7 bases, and 12 bases lay between the germline ends. Per germline, CDR1 WNHNN and CDR2 SYGVQD (reference sequence). The CDR3 consists of 13 residues. This chain's CDR3 is CASSSGGGQPQHF. In DNA, the CDR3 is TGCGCCAGCAGTTCTGGGGGTGGCCAGCCCCAGCATTTT.

Remarks on this clone: The sample contains more than one DNA sequence encoding this CDR3. The chain has TRBV20-1 and TRBJ2-1; tentatively, D is TRBD1 (5 bases). The CDR3 contains 10 residues. Germline V lookup: CDR1 DFQATT, CDR2 SNEGSKA (reference sequence). V gave up 4 bases and J gave up 7 bases, with 5 bases separating them. The CDR3 coding sequence is TGCAGTGCTAACAGGAATGAGCAGTTCTTC. Protein product: CSANRNEQFF.

The V and J genes are TRBV28 and TRBJ2-3; TRBD1 aligns across 8 bases. Germline CDR1 and CDR2: MDHEN and SYDVKM. The CDR3 contains 14 residues. With 6 bases clipped from V and 6 bases from J, the junction kept 8 bases outside the gene matches. The CDR3, as DNA: TGTGCCAGCAGATCGGGACAGGTTGAGGATACGCAGTATTTT. Encoded protein: CASRSGQVEDTQYF.

This chain links TRBV5-1 with TRBJ2-5; TRBD1 matches at 9 bases. V lost 4 bases, J lost 4 bases, and 23 bases stayed unmatched. The CDR3 loop spans 20 amino acids. Germline CDR1 reads SGHRS; CDR2 reads YFSETQ. CDR3 sequence reads: CASSENPLFPGTGLGETQYF. CDR3 DNA sequence: TGCGCCAGCAGCGAAAACCCCCTTTTTCCCGGGACAGGGTTGGGAGAGACCCAGTACTTC.

J is TRBJ2-3 and V is TRBV7-8; D not resolved. This CDR3 is built from 14 residues. Trimming stripped 6 bases from V and 6 bases from J, with 16 bases between. Germline V gene sequence: CDR1 SGHVS, CDR2 FQNEAQ. The CDR3 nucleotides read TGTGCCAGCAGAAACCATTTTATCGTCGATACGCAGTATTTT. The encoded protein is CASRNHFIVDTQYF. Full variable domain (rest looked up from reference TRBV7-8 and TRBJ2-3): GAGVSQSPRYKVAKRGQDVALRCDPISGHVSLFWYQQALGQGPEFLTYFQNEAQLDKSGLPSDRFFAERPEGSVSTLKIQRTQQEDSAVYLCASRNHFIVDTQYFGPGTRLTVL.

The chain recombines TRBV9 with TRBJ2-1; TRBD1 might be the D (5 bases). Germline V gene data show CDR1 as SGDLS and CDR2 as YYNGEE. The CDR3 totals 15 residues. Trimming took 1 base from V and 5 from J, leaving 13 bases between them. The CDR3 region is CASSVSQGTNNEQFF. In DNA form, the CDR3 reads TGTGCCAGCAGCGTATCCCAGGGAACGAACAATGAGCAGTTCTTC.

V and J are TRBV19 and TRBJ2-1; D ambiguous. Trimming shortened V by 6 bases and J by 0 bases, and 6 bases separated the two germline ends. CDR3 length: 13 residues. CDR1 is LNHDA, CDR2 SQIVND, per germline (reference sequence). The CDR3 DNA is TGTGCCAGTAGCGAGTCCTCCTACAATGAGCAGTTCTTC. It encodes CASSESSYNEQFF.

The CDR3 region has the DNA TGTGCCAGCAGTTTAGCAGGTCACAATGAGCAGTTCTTC. Amino acid sequence: CASSLAGHNEQFF. J is TRBJ2-1 and V is TRBV27; D is unresolved. The ends were cut back, 2 bases at V and 5 bases at J, with 7 bases in the middle. The CDR3 consists of 13 residues. CDR1 and CDR2 (germline): MNHEY, SMNVEV (reference sequence).

The chain employs TRBV18 and TRBJ2-1, with 12 bases lining up with TRBD2. The V and J ends lost 3 bases and 7 bases, in that order; junction bases with no gene match: 4. The CDR3 length is 15 residues. Germline CDR1 is KGHSH and CDR2 is LQKENI. The CDR3 sequence: CASSPGLAGLNEQFF. CDR3 coding DNA: TGTGCCAGCTCACCCGGACTAGCGGGACTAAATGAGCAGTTCTTC.

The chain carries TRBV5-4 and TRBJ2-1; 12 bases match TRBD2. V gave up 3 bases and J gave up 8 bases; unmatched junction bases: 9. Germline CDR1 reads SGHNT; CDR2 reads YYREEE (reference sequence). The CDR3 length is 16 residues. The CDR3 DNA reads as TGTGCCAGCAGCTCCCGACTAGCGGGAGTGGGCGATGAGCAGTTCTTC. This codes for CASSSRLAGVGDEQFF.

This chain joins TRBV18 and TRBJ2-6; D is possibly TRBD1 (6 bases). The CDR3 runs to 14 residues. Germline CDR1 is KGHSH and CDR2 is LQKENI. The ends were cut back, 5 bases at V and 3 bases at J, with 8 bases in the middle. As DNA, the CDR3 is TGTGCCAGCTCAACCAGGGGTGGGGCCAACGTCCTGACTTTC. Translation gives CASSTRGGANVLTF. The full variable domain, rest sourced from reference TRBV18 and TRBJ2-6, is NAGVMQNPRHLVRRRGQEARLRCSPMKGHSHVYWYRQLPEEGLKFMVYLQKENIIDESGMPKERFSAEFPKEGPSILRIQQVVRGDSAAYFCASSTRGGANVLTFGAGSRLTVL.

This sequence joins TRBV10-1 and TRBJ2-7; no definite D call. This CDR3 comprises 12 residues. Germline values: CDR1 WNHNN, CDR2 SYGVQD (reference sequence). The V end lost 2 bases, the J end lost 5 bases, and 7 bases lay between the germline ends. The CDR3 nucleotides are TGCGCCAGCAGTGAGAACCGCAACGAGCAGTACTTC. Encoded protein: CASSENRNEQYF.

This sequence joins TRBV6-6 and TRBJ2-5, with unresolved D. CDR3 length equals 13 residues. Trimming removed 6 bases at V and 2 bases at J, with 10 bases between. Germline V gene data show CDR1 as MNHNY and CDR2 as SVGAGI (reference sequence). CDR3 DNA sequence: TGTGCCAGCAGCTCCCGGCGTCAAGAGACCCAGTACTTC. This codes for CASSSRRQETQYF.

The CDR3 DNA reads as TGTGCCAGCAGTTACGATGGGGGTTTCAATCAGCCCCAGCATTTT. Amino acids: CASSYDGGFNQPQHF. J is TRBJ1-5 and V is TRBV6-6, with D tentatively TRBD1 (5 bases). The V gene's germline CDR1 is MNHNY and CDR2 SVGAGI (reference sequence). CDR3 length equals 15 residues. V was trimmed by 2 bases and J by 3 bases, leaving 11 bases between them.

The rearrangement uses TRBV5-6 and TRBJ2-2, with a tentative D call TRBD1 (5 bases). Trimming left V 7 bases short and J 4 bases short, with 20 bases between. The CDR3 runs 16 residues. The germline CDR1 and CDR2 sequences are SGHDT and YYEEEE. The CDR3 sequence is CASHGSDTYPTGELFF. As DNA, the CDR3 is TGTGCCAGCCACGGATCGGACACCTACCCCACCGGGGAGCTGTTTTTT.

This chain links TRBV2 with TRBJ1-5; D is perhaps TRBD1 (6 bases). V was clipped by 11 bases and J by 5 bases, with 16 bases between them. This CDR3 has 13 residues. The germline V gene has CDR1 SNHLY and CDR2 FYNNEI. The CDR3 is CAGGHQADQPQHF. CDR3 nucleotides: TGTGCCGGGGGACACCAAGCGGATCAGCCCCAGCATTTT.

CDR3 sequence reads: CASSYSRGGQPQHF. Here the CDR3 DNA reads TGTGCCAGCAGTTACTCACGGGGTGGTCAGCCCCAGCATTTT. V gene TRBV6-6 combines with J gene TRBJ1-5; D not resolved. Germline V gene lookup returns CDR1 MNHNY and CDR2 SVGAGI (reference sequence). The CDR3 loop spans 14 amino acids. Between the trimmed V and J ends, which lost 0 bases and 6 bases, there was a span of 9 bases.

The chain recombines TRBV5-1 with TRBJ2-5; D is perhaps TRBD1 or TRBD2 (5 bases each). Germline-derived CDR1 and CDR2 are SGHRS and YFSETQ. The CDR3 runs to 15 residues. Trimming shortened V by 4 bases and J by 4 bases, and 17 bases separated the two germline ends. This chain's CDR3 is CASSILGDPPETQYF. The DNA of the CDR3 is TGCGCCAGCAGCATACTCGGGGACCCCCCAGAGACCCAGTACTTC. The full variable domain, in which reference TRBV5-1 and TRBJ2-5 provide the parts outside the CDR3, is KAGVTQTPRYLIKTRGQQVTLSCSPISGHRSVSWYQQTPGQGLQFLFEYFSETQRNKGNFPGRFSGRQFSNSRSEMNVSTLELGDSALYLCASSILGDPPETQYFGPGTRLLVL.

V gene TRBV10-1 combines with J gene TRBJ2-5; TRBD2 agrees at 9 bases. This CDR3 is built from 16 residues. With V trimmed by 4 bases and J by 7 bases, 13 bases remained unmatched. Germline values: CDR1 WNHNN, CDR2 SYGVQD (reference sequence). DNA of the CDR3: TGCGCCAGCAGTGTGGGACTAGCAACTCTTGGAGGGACCCAGTACTTC. Protein: CASSVGLATLGGTQYF.

This chain connects TRBV18 to TRBJ2-2; D not certain. V was trimmed by 3 bases and J by 0 bases, leaving 17 bases between them. The CDR3 length is 18 residues. CDR1 and CDR2 from the germline V gene are KGHSH and LQKENI. For the CDR3, the DNA is TGTGCCAGCTCACCCACAACCCCTGGCGTTGCGAACACCGGGGAGCTGTTTTTT. Residues: CASSPTTPGVANTGELFF.

The CDR3 nucleotides are TGTGCCAGCAGTGGGAGGACTAGCGGGAGAGGCTCCTACGAGCAGTACTTC. Translating gives CASSGRTSGRGSYEQYF. V and J are TRBV2 and TRBJ2-7; 13 bases match TRBD2. In germline, CDR1 is SNHLY, CDR2 FYNNEI. The CDR3 covers 17 residues. Trimming took 4 bases from V and 0 from J; bases not matched to a gene: 6.

The CDR3 region is CASSLDQGGEQFF. Here the CDR3 DNA reads TGCGCCAGCAGCTTAGACCAGGGAGGGGAGCAGTTCTTC. The J gene is TRBJ2-1, the V gene TRBV5-1; 7 nucleotides align to TRBD2. V gave up 2 bases and J gave up 10 bases; unmatched junction bases: 6. This CDR3 contains 13 residues. CDR1 and CDR2 from the germline V gene are SGHRS and YFSETQ.

This clone was found once. CDR3 nucleotides: TGTGCCAGCAGCCGTGAGAACGAGCAGTACTTC. This sequence encodes CASSRENEQYF. The chain carries TRBV7-9 and TRBJ2-7; D is unclear. The CDR3 is 11 residues long. The V gene's germline CDR1 is SEHNR and CDR2 FQNEAQ (reference sequence). V lost 5 bases to trimming and J lost 5 bases, with 7 bases between them.

J is TRBJ1-5 and V is TRBV5-8, with D uncertain. CDR1 is SGHTS and CDR2 is YDEGEE in the germline V gene. Trimming cost V 7 bases and J 0 bases, with 14 bases left between them. This CDR3 region has 15 residues. The DNA for the CDR3 is TGTGCCAGCCTAGTGGCAGACTATAGCAATCAGCCCCAGCATTTT. Its translation is CASLVADYSNQPQHF.

This chain joins TRBV18 and TRBJ2-5; D assignment may be TRBD1 or TRBD2 (7 bases each). Trimming cost V 4 bases and J 6 bases, with 15 bases left between them. CDR1 and CDR2 from the germline V gene are KGHSH and LQKENI. The CDR3 extends over 14 amino acids. In DNA form, the CDR3 reads TGTGCCAGCTCACATGGGAGGGACAGACAGACCCAGTACTTC. It translates to CASSHGRDRQTQYF.

Concerning this clone: The junction does not match germline at one end; this may be a read error. The DNA for the CDR3 is TGTGCCAGCAGCTTAGGGCCAGCGTCCTTCGAGCAGTACTTC. This sequence encodes CASSLGPASFEQYF. The chain employs TRBV11-3 and TRBJ2-7; D remains ambiguous. CDR1 and CDR2 from the germline V gene are SGHNT and YENEEA. The CDR3 runs 14 residues.

This sequence joins TRBV7-8 and TRBJ1-5; 10 bases agree with TRBD1. Germline assignment: CDR1 SGHVS and CDR2 FQNEAQ. V shed 4 bases, J shed 7 bases, and the junction held 13 bases outside the gene matches. CDR3 length equals 17 residues. CDR3: CASSSFPWDRGGQPQHF. The CDR3 DNA is TGTGCCAGCAGCTCATTTCCCTGGGACAGGGGAGGACAGCCCCAGCATTTT.

The rearrangement uses TRBV28 and TRBJ2-7; 10 positions agree with TRBD1. Germline V CDR1 and CDR2: MDHEN, SYDVKM. The J segment lost 4 bases and the V segment lost 10 bases, leaving 10 bases of the junction unmatched. The CDR3 consists of 14 residues. The CDR3 spells CANSRTGGSYEQYF. The CDR3 DNA reads as TGTGCCAACTCGAGGACAGGGGGTTCTTACGAGCAGTACTTC.

V gene TRBV5-4 combines with J gene TRBJ2-4, with D tentatively TRBD2 (7 bases). CDR3 length: 15 residues. Per germline, CDR1 SGHNT and CDR2 YYREEE (reference sequence). V was cut by 0 bases and J by 9 bases, with 16 bases left in between. For the CDR3, the DNA is TGTGCCAGCAGCTTGGCGAATCAGGGGAGGGGCATTCAGTACTTC. As protein: CASSLANQGRGIQYF.

The chain employs TRBV2 and TRBJ2-7, with TRBD2 as a possible D gene (6 bases). Germline V gives CDR1 SNHLY, CDR2 FYNNEI. The CDR3 covers 13 residues. Deletions cut 5 bases from V and 6 bases from J, with 14 bases between. This chain's CDR3 is CASSRLQEGEQYF. The CDR3 nucleotides are TGTGCCAGCAGTAGGTTACAGGAGGGCGAGCAGTACTTC.

V is TRBV7-9 and J is TRBJ2-5; 12 nucleotides line up with TRBD1. The CDR3 is 17 amino acids. In germline, CDR1 is SEHNR, CDR2 FQNEAQ (reference sequence). V dropped 4 bases and J dropped 9; count of bases not matched to a gene: 15. DNA of the CDR3: TGTGCCAGCAGCTCCCAGGGACAGGGGGCGCGGGTCTGGGCCCAGTACTTC. Its protein is CASSSQGQGARVWAQYF.

V gene TRBV28 combines with J gene TRBJ2-1; D uncertain. Per germline, CDR1 MDHEN and CDR2 SYDVKM. This CDR3 spans 14 amino acids. Trimming removed 2 bases at V and 4 bases at J, with 9 bases between. The DNA for the CDR3 is TGTGCCAGCAGTTTACCCGGGTTTTACAATGAGCAGTTCTTC. As protein: CASSLPGFYNEQFF.